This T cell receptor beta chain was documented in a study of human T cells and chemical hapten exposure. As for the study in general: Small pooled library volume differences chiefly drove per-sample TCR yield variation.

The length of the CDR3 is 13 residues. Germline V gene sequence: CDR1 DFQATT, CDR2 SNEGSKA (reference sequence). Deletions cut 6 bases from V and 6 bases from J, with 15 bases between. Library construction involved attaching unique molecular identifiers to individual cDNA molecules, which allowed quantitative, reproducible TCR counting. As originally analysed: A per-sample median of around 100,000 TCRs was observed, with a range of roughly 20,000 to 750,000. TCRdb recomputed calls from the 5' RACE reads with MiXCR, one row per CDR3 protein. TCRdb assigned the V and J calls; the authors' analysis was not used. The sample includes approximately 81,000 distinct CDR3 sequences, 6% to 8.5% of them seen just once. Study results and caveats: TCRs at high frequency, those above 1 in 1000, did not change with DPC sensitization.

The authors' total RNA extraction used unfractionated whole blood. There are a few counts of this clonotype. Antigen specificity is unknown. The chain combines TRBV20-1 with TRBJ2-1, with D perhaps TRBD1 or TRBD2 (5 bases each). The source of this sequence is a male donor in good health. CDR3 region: CSAGDPSSNEQFF. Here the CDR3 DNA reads TGCAGTGCGGGGGACCCTAGCTCCAATGAGCAGTTCTTC.